The subject of this entry is one T cell receptor beta chain. The specificity of this receptor is unknown. The input lacks base qualities; no much larger clone sits a single base away. Inclusive of the bounding cysteine and phenylalanine, the CDR3 is 16 residues long. Of all the DNA, just the CDR3 is kept, 48 bases in frame from base 1. The germline V gene gives CDR1 as MGHDK and CDR2 as SYGVNS. Trimming leaves V shorter by 6 bases and J shorter by 2 bases, with the junction holding 11 bases beyond the gene matches. TCRbeta CDR3 regions were amplified from genomic DNA using the immunoSEQ Assay, a bias-controlled multiplex PCR. Processing in the source paper ran as follows. The number of nucleated cells in each sample was estimated by amplification of reference gene primers within the assay. Sequence reads were collapsed and filtered to measure the absolute abundance of every unique TCRbeta CDR3 rearrangement. For each sample, productive Simpson clonality was calculated by taking the square root of Simpson's diversity index across productive rearrangements. Drawn from immuneACCESS, this table holds only the in-frame rearrangements with V and J called that TCRdb kept. Clones are partly lost; checked studies trace under half to an unresolved V gene and leave the rest unexplained. V, J and clone size reflect that table, while D and trimming were determined from the DNA. The sample records under 150,000 clones, 83% of which are singletons. The ten largest clones take up 5.5% to 6.5% of the sample.

The data are from a study of blood T cell repertoires in COVID-19 (TCRdb year 2020). With respect to the entire study: Samples from collaborators originated in the United States, Italy and Spain and spanned both the acute and convalescent phases of COVID-19. The material from the prospective study consisted of cDNA or gDNA derived from T cells, B-cell-depleted T cells, or PBMCs. The dataset comprised deeply sampled blood TCRbeta repertoires from subjects exposed to, actively infected with, or recovered from COVID-19. The repertoires were made available in a free public database intended to serve as a resource for research on the immune response to SARS-CoV-2. Samples were obtained from the ongoing ImmuneRACE study (first 160 participants) and from about 1,300 subjects provided by 6 global collaborators. The sample metadata nearly always contained a de-identified subject ID, COVID-19 status, age in years and sex. Where HLA class I and class II types were available, the types were taken from metadata supplied by the sample provider, not from assay-based typing. General findings and caveats noted by the study authors: The amount of clinical and demographic metadata varied by source and participant and was provided uncurated.

Whole blood was collected in K2EDTA tubes by collaborating institutions according to the institutions' own protocols. For TCRbeta analysis, collaborator samples were shipped as frozen whole blood, as isolated PBMCs, or as DNA extracted from either sample type. The chain is encoded by TRBV25-1 joined to TRBJ2-3, and 7 junction bases match TRBD1. This clonotype originated in an elderly man with active or convalescent COVID-19. Sample: peripheral blood. The sequenced DNA is TGTGCCAGCAGCCTTACCGGGACAGCCTTCACAGATACGCAGTATTTT. Translated, this is CASSLTGTAFTDTQYF. The reference TRBV25-1 and TRBJ2-3 proteins fill in what lies around the CDR3, so the full variable domain reads EADIYQTPRYLVIGTGKKITLECSQTMGHDKMYWYQQDPGMELHLIHYSYGVNSTEKGDLSSESTVSRIRTEHFPLTLESARPSHTSQYLCASSLTGTAFTDTQYFGPGTRLTVL.